Below, 19 T cell receptor beta chains from the same sample are listed, as sequenced in a study of T cells expressing NK-cell markers. One entry per CDR3 protein, without DNA, is what TCRdb gives after re-calling the 5' RACE reads. Recorded for this sample: hundreds of thousands of distinct CDR3 sequences. Sequenced input: blood T cells: a sorted CD56 or NKG2C T cell subset, CD4+ or CD8+ T cells, or bulk PBMC T cells (not recorded which). These receptors all come from a woman aged 18-69 years in good health.

CDR3 residues: CSADRGEETQYF. V usage is TRBV29-1 and J usage is TRBJ2-5; TCRdb's D call, TRBD1, is unchecked because there is no DNA. The CDR3 loop spans 12 amino acids. CDR1 and CDR2 (germline): SQVTM, ANQGSEA.

The rearrangement links TRBV20-1 to TRBJ2-7; TCRdb gives TRBD1 as the D gene, but with no DNA this cannot be confirmed. The CDR3 consists of 11 residues. The germline CDR1 and CDR2 sequences are DFQATT and SNEGSKA (reference sequence). CDR3 loop: CSASREYEQYF.

The chain couples TRBV24-1 to TRBJ2-7; there is no DNA to check the TCRdb D call of TRBD1. CDR1 and CDR2 (germline): KGHDR, SFDVKD. The CDR3 is made up of 15 amino acids. The CDR3 loop reads CATSDPGQFPYEQYF.

The rearrangement uses TRBV4-3 and TRBJ2-5. This CDR3 contains 14 residues. The germline V gene has CDR1 LGHNA and CDR2 YSLEER. CDR3 region: CASSNQGSQETQYF.

The chain recombines TRBV20-1 with TRBJ1-4. Germline V CDR1 and CDR2: DFQATT, SNEGSKA (reference sequence). This CDR3 spans 14 amino acids. The CDR3 spells CSARSTAAREKLFF.

This chain links TRBV12-3 or TRBV12-4 with TRBJ2-2; TCRdb's D call of TRBD2 is untestable without DNA. This CDR3 is 19 amino acids long. CDR3: CASTPAGLAGKTNTGELFF.

V and J are TRBV12-3 or TRBV12-4 and TRBJ1-1. This CDR3 comprises 14 residues. The CDR3 spells CASSFGLENTEAFF.

The chain is built from TRBV11-2 and TRBJ2-1. This CDR3 is 11 amino acids long. The germline V gene has CDR1 SGHAT and CDR2 FQNNGV. The CDR3 sequence: CASSSTIGQFF.

This chain uses TRBV7-2 with TRBJ1-1. The CDR3 runs to 15 residues. Germline lookup yields CDR1 SGHTA and CDR2 FQGNSA. The CDR3 spells CASSLVLTTYTEAFF.

This chain links TRBV12-3 or TRBV12-4 with TRBJ1-2. The CDR3 contains 14 residues. The CDR3 loop reads CASSLAGSPYGYTF.

CDR3 protein: CSVMGLAVTDTQYF. This chain uses TRBV20-1 with TRBJ2-3; the TRBD2 assignment by TCRdb is unverifiable without DNA. Germline CDR1 DFQATT, CDR2 SNEGSKA (reference sequence). This CDR3 contains 14 residues.

The CDR3 spells CASSLGGRYGYTF. J is TRBJ1-2 and V is TRBV28; TCRdb's D call of TRBD1 is untestable without DNA. This CDR3 comprises 13 residues. Per germline, CDR1 MDHEN and CDR2 SYDVKM.

CDR3 sequence: CASSPMRGDTEAFF. The genes are TRBV7-3 and TRBJ1-1; TCRdb's D gene call, TRBD1, goes unchecked for lack of DNA. Germline CDR1 SGHTA, CDR2 FQGTGA. The length of the CDR3 is 14 residues. The whole variable domain, remainder taken from reference TRBV7-3 and TRBJ1-1, is GAGVSQTPSNKVTEKGKYVELRCDPISGHTALYWYRQSLGQGPEFLIYFQGTGAADDSGLPNDRFFAVRPEGSVSTLKIQRTERGDSAVYLCASSPMRGDTEAFFGQGTRLTVV.

V usage is TRBV18 and J usage is TRBJ2-1; there is no DNA to check the TCRdb D call of TRBD2. The CDR3 totals 15 residues. Germline V CDR1 and CDR2: KGHSH, LQKENI. CDR3: CASSLAGATSNEQFF.

The V call is TRBV7-2, the J call TRBJ2-7; without DNA, the TCRdb call of TRBD1 cannot be checked. Looked up from germline, CDR1 is SGHTA and CDR2 is FQGNSA. CDR3 length: 17 residues. The CDR3 protein is CASSLARVRDTSYEQYF.

The J gene is TRBJ1-6, the V gene TRBV4-3; absent DNA, TCRdb's TRBD1 call cannot be checked. This CDR3 is built from 15 residues. Germline V gives CDR1 LGHNA, CDR2 YSLEER. Here the CDR3 reads CASSQVRQGRSPLHF.

The V call is TRBV20-1, the J call TRBJ2-1. From germline, CDR1 is DFQATT and CDR2 SNEGSKA (reference sequence). The CDR3 length is 16 residues. The CDR3 spells CSASQFYLDTYNEQFF.

V usage is TRBV7-2 and J usage is TRBJ2-5. CDR1 SGHTA and CDR2 FQGNSA come from the germline V gene. This CDR3 is built from 14 residues. CDR3 amino acids: CASSLASLKETQYF.

V gene TRBV6-6 combines with J gene TRBJ1-1; there is no DNA to check the TCRdb D call of TRBD1. The CDR3 is made up of 13 amino acids. Per germline, CDR1 MNHNY and CDR2 SVGAGI (reference sequence). The chain's CDR3 is CASSHRVLTEAFF.